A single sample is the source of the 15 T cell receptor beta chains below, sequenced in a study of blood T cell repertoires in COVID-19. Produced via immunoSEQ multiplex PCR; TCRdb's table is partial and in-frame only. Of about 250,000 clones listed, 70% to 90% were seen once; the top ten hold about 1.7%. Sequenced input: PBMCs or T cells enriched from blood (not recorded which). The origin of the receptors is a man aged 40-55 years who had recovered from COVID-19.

CDR3 sequence reads: CASRPGTSGSGANVLTF. Here the CDR3 DNA reads TGTGCCAGCCGACCCGGGACTAGCGGCTCTGGGGCCAACGTCCTGACTTTC. V usage is TRBV5-4 and J usage is TRBJ2-6, with 11 bases that match TRBD2. The V and J ends lost 7 bases and 0 bases, in that order; junction bases with no gene match: 6. Germline V CDR1 and CDR2: SGHNT, YYREEE (reference sequence). This CDR3 is built from 17 residues.

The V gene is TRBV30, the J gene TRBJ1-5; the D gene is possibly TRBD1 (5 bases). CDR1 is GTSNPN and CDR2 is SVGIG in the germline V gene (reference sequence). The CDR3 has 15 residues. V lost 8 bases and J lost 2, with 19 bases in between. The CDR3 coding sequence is TGTGCCGCGGGTTCGATAGCGGGGGGCAATCAGCCCCAGCATTTT. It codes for CAAGSIAGGNQPQHF.

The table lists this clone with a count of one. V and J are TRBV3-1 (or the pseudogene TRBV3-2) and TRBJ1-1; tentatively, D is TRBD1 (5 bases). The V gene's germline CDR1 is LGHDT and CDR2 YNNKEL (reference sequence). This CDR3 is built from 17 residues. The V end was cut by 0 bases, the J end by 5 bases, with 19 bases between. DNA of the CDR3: TGTGCCAGCAGCCAAGATCTGCCGGGACTTTGGGGAACTGAAGCTTTCTTT. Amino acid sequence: CASSQDLPGLWGTEAFF.

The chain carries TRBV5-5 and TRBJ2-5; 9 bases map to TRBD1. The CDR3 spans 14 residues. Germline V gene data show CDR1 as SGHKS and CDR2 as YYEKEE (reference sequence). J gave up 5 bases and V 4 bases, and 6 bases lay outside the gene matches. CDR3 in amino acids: CASSRGQGSETQYF. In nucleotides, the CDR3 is TGTGCCAGCAGCCGGGGACAGGGCAGCGAGACCCAGTACTTC.

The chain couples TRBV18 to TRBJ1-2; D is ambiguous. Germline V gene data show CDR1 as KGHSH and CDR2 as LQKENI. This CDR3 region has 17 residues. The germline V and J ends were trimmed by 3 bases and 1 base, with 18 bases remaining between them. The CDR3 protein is CASSPPGPEGNNYGYTF. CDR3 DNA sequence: TGTGCCAGCTCACCCCCTGGGCCTGAGGGTAATAACTATGGCTACACCTTC.

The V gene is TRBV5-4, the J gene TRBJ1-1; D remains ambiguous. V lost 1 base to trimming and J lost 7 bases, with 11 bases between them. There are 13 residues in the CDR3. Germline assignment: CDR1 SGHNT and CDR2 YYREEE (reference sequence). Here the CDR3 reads CASSLFSDGEAFF. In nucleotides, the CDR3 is TGTGCCAGCAGCTTGTTTAGCGATGGTGAAGCTTTCTTT.

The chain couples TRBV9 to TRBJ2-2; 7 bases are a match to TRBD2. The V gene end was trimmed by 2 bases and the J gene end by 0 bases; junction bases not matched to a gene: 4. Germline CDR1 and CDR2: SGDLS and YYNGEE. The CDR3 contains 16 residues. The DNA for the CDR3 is TGTGCCAGCAGCGTTAGTGGGGGGGCGAACACCGGGGAGCTGTTTTTT. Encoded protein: CASSVSGGANTGELFF.

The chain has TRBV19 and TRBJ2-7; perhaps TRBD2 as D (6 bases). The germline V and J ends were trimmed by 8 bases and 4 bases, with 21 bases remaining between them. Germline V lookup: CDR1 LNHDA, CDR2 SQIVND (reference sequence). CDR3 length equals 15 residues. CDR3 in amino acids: CASGKAGGGGYEQYF. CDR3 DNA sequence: TGTGCCAGTGGGAAGGCCGGGGGTGGGGGTTACGAGCAGTACTTC.

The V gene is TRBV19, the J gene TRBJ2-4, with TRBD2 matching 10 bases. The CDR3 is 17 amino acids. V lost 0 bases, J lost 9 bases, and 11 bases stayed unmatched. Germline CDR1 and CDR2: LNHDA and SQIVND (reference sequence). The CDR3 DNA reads TGTGCCAGTAGTATAGATGGTTCTAGCGGGGGCAGGGGCATTCAGTACTTC. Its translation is CASSIDGSSGGRGIQYF.

The DNA of the CDR3 is TGTGCCAGCAGCACAGCTAGCGGGGGGGTGGATACGCAGTATTTT. Its protein is CASSTASGGVDTQYF. The V and J genes are TRBV2 and TRBJ2-3; 12 bases are a match to TRBD2. The CDR3 covers 15 residues. V was clipped by 6 bases and J by 6 bases; unmatched bases: 7. The germline V gene encodes CDR1 SNHLY and CDR2 FYNNEI.

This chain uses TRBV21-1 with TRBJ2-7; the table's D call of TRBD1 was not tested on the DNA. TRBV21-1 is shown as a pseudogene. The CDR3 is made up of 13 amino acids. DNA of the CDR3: TGTGCCAGCAGCCAGGGAAGCGCCTACGAGCAGTACTTC. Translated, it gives CASSQGSAYEQYF.

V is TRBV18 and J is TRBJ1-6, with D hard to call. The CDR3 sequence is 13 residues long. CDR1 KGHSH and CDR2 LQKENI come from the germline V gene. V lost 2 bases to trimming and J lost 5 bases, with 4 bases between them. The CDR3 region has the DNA TGTGCCAGCTCACCATCGGATAATTCACCCCTCCACTTT. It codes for CASSPSDNSPLHF.

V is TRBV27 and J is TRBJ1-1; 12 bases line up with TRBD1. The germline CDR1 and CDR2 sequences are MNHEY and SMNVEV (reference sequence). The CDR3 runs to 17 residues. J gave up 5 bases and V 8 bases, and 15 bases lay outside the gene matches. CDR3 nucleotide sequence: TGTGCCAGCGGCCGTGCGGGACAGGGGGCAGGTGGGACTGAAGCTTTCTTT. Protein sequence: CASGRAGQGAGGTEAFF.

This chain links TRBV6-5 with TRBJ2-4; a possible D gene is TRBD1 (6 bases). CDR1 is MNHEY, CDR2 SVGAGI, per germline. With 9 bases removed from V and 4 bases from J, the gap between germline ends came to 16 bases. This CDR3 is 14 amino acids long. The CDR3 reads CASHPLQGKNIQYF. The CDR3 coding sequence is TGTGCCAGTCACCCTTTACAGGGAAAAAACATTCAGTACTTC.

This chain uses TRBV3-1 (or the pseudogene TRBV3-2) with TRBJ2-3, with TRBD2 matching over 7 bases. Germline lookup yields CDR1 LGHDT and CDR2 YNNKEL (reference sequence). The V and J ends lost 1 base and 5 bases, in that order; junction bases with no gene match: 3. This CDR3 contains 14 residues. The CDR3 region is CASSQGASGDTQYF. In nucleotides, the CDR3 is TGTGCCAGCAGCCAAGGAGCTAGCGGAGATACGCAGTATTTT.